Each of the 32 T cell receptor beta chains below was sequenced from the same sample in a study of shared clonotypes between healthy human individuals. This table comes from immunoSEQ multiplex PCR, and its TCRdb copy is limited to in-frame clones, with some not included. The sample holds about 490,000 clones, over 65% seen once. Source material: PBMCs. The receptors originated from a woman aged 40 to 50 in good health. Some clones in this sample may be carry-over from other donors' samples.

The count of this clone is one. The V gene is TRBV6-6, the J gene TRBJ1-1; TRBD1 matches at 9 bases. V dropped 6 bases and J dropped 5; count of bases not matched to a gene: 4. Germline V gene sequence: CDR1 MNHNY, CDR2 SVGAGI (reference sequence). This CDR3 has 13 residues. The CDR3 DNA follows: TGTGCCAGCAGGCGGGACAGGGAGACTGAAGCTTTCTTT. Protein: CASRRDRETEAFF.

This clone has at least ten counts. This chain connects TRBV15 to TRBJ1-5, with D perhaps matching TRBD1 (5 bases). V was cut by 3 bases and J by 3 bases, with 9 bases left in between. Germline CDR1 and CDR2: LNHNV and YYDKDF (reference sequence). The CDR3 covers 14 residues. The CDR3 loop reads CATSRTVDNQPQHF. The DNA of the CDR3 is TGTGCCACCAGCAGGACAGTAGACAATCAGCCCCAGCATTTT.

V and J are TRBV7-2 and TRBJ1-1; D not resolved. The CDR3 extends over 12 amino acids. Germline-derived CDR1 and CDR2 are SGHTA and FQGNSA. Trimming cost V 4 bases and J 11 bases, with 14 bases left between them. The CDR3 coding sequence is TGTGCCAGCAGCTCCACGGGCCCCGACGCTTTCTTT. Its translation is CASSSTGPDAFF. The whole variable domain, filled in from reference TRBV7-2 and TRBJ1-1, reads GAGVSQSPSNKVTEKGKDVELRCDPISGHTALYWYRQSLGQGLEFLIYFQGNSAPDKSGLPSDRFSAERTGGSVSTLTIQRTQQEDSAVYLCASSSTGPDAFFGQGTRLTVV.

This clone was counted a few times. The CDR3 nucleotides read TGTGCCACCAGCAGAGGCGGTTCTGGCGGGTACAATGAGCAGTTCTTC. As protein: CATSRGGSGGYNEQFF. This rearrangement joins TRBV15 to TRBJ2-1; maybe TRBD2 (5 bases). Germline V gene lookup returns CDR1 LNHNV and CDR2 YYDKDF (reference sequence). This CDR3 comprises 16 residues. V lost 1 base and J lost 4, with 14 bases in between.

The chain links TRBV27 to TRBJ1-3; D is possibly TRBD1 (6 bases). Germline values: CDR1 MNHEY, CDR2 SMNVEV (reference sequence). CDR3 size: 14 residues. V lost 4 bases to trimming and J lost 2 bases, with 9 bases between them. The DNA of the CDR3 is TGTGCCAGCAGTTCACAGGGAACTGGAAACACCATATATTTT. Translation: CASSSQGTGNTIYF.

The chain has TRBV29-1 and TRBJ2-1; weak D call: TRBD2 (6 bases). Trimming removed 3 bases at V and 7 bases at J, with 13 bases between. The length of the CDR3 is 13 residues. The V gene's germline CDR1 is SQVTM and CDR2 ANQGSEA. CDR3 DNA: TGCAGCGTTGAGCCCAGCCGGGGGAATGAGCAGTTCTTC. It yields the protein CSVEPSRGNEQFF.

The chain has TRBV7-9 and TRBJ1-3, with unresolved D. Trimming left V 3 bases short and J 0 bases short, with 9 bases between. Germline-derived CDR1 and CDR2 are SEHNR and FQNEAQ (reference sequence). The CDR3 length is 15 residues. CDR3 DNA sequence: TGTGCCAGCAGCTTGGCGTCCCTCTCTGGAAACACCATATATTTT. This codes for CASSLASLSGNTIYF.

This clone was counted only a few times. The V call is TRBV28, the J call TRBJ1-5; 9 nucleotides match TRBD1. The trim removed 4 bases at V and 2 bases at J, leaving 15 bases unmatched. The CDR3 totals 19 residues. Germline assignment: CDR1 MDHEN and CDR2 SYDVKM. The CDR3 coding sequence is TGTGCCAGCAGTTCAAAACGTCCCGGGACAGGGTTTGGCAATCAGCCCCAGCATTTT. This translates into CASSSKRPGTGFGNQPQHF.

At least ten counts were recorded for this clone. This CDR3 reads CASSPITGGYTF. The CDR3 DNA reads as TGTGCCAGCAGCCCCATTACAGGAGGCTACACCTTC. The genes are TRBV7-9 and TRBJ1-2; the D gene is possibly TRBD1 (5 bases). This CDR3 spans 12 amino acids. Trimming took 5 bases from V and 8 from J, leaving 12 bases between them. Looked up from germline, CDR1 is SEHNR and CDR2 is FQNEAQ (reference sequence).

There are a few counts of this clone. The chain couples TRBV6-4 to TRBJ2-3, with 7 positions matching TRBD2. V was pared by 2 bases and J by 3 bases, with 8 bases of the junction left unmatched. Germline V gene lookup returns CDR1 MRHNA and CDR2 SNTAGT. The CDR3 is made up of 16 amino acids. CDR3 coding DNA: TGTGCCAGCAGTGACGGGCGGGAGATAGCGACAGATACGCAGTATTTT. Translated: CASSDGREIATDTQYF.

The chain links TRBV7-2 to TRBJ2-7; D not resolved. Trimming took off 1 base at V and 2 bases at J, with 9 bases between the two ends. The CDR3 spans 14 residues. The germline V gene has CDR1 SGHTA and CDR2 FQGNSA. The CDR3 sequence is CASSLVVQTYEQYF. For the CDR3, the DNA is TGTGCCAGCAGCTTAGTGGTCCAAACCTACGAGCAGTACTTC.

The chain couples TRBV9 to TRBJ2-7; 10 bases fit TRBD2. Germline V gene lookup returns CDR1 SGDLS and CDR2 YYNGEE. With 0 bases clipped from V and 3 bases from J, the junction kept 6 bases outside the gene matches. This CDR3 is 16 amino acids long. The CDR3 DNA sequence: TGTGCCAGCAGCGTAGGTAGACTAGCGGGCATCTACGAGCAGTACTTC. It yields the protein CASSVGRLAGIYEQYF.

Turning to this clone: At one end, the junction sequence differs from germline, possibly due to a read error. The chain links TRBV5-6 to TRBJ2-7; D may correspond to TRBD1 or TRBD2 (5 bases each). The length of the CDR3 is 11 residues. Germline CDR1 and CDR2: SGHDT and YYEEEE. CDR3 protein: CASSIRDHRHF. CDR3 in DNA: TGTGCCAGCAGCATCCGGGACCATCGGCACTTC.

The chain has TRBV28 and TRBJ2-3, with unresolved D. The CDR3 is 15 residues long. V lost 2 bases and J 1 base, leaving 10 bases between the germline ends. Germline CDR1 MDHEN, CDR2 SYDVKM. Here the CDR3 DNA reads TGTGCCAGCAGTTTACCGCTAGTGGGCACAGATACGCAGTATTTT. As protein: CASSLPLVGTDTQYF.

This clone was recorded only once. V usage is TRBV15 and J usage is TRBJ1-4; tentatively, D is TRBD1 (5 bases). CDR3 length equals 15 residues. Germline values: CDR1 LNHNV, CDR2 YYDKDF (reference sequence). V was clipped by 5 bases and J by 7 bases, with 17 bases between them. The CDR3 here is CATSLPTAGGEKLFF. The CDR3 DNA sequence: TGTGCCACCAGCCTCCCGACGGCTGGGGGTGAAAAACTGTTTTTT.

The chain links TRBV19 to TRBJ1-2; 7 nucleotides line up with TRBD1. Germline CDR1 is LNHDA and CDR2 is SQIVND (reference sequence). The V gene end was trimmed by 10 bases and the J gene end by 1 base; junction bases not matched to a gene: 3. The CDR3 totals 12 residues. DNA for the CDR3: TGTGCCACCCGGGACAGTAACTATGGCTACACCTTC. The encoded protein is CATRDSNYGYTF.

The chain recombines TRBV6-1 with TRBJ2-7; a weak D match, TRBD1 (6 bases). Trimming pared 4 bases from V and 2 bases from J, leaving 9 bases between. Germline CDR1 and CDR2: MNHNS and SASEGT. The CDR3 sequence is 13 residues long. CDR3 DNA: TGTGCCAGCAGTGGGACAGCGACCTACGAGCAGTACTTC. It codes for CASSGTATYEQYF.

The J gene is TRBJ2-5, the V gene TRBV2; 11 bases map to TRBD2. Germline-derived CDR1 and CDR2 are SNHLY and FYNNEI. The CDR3 totals 15 residues. With 3 bases clipped from V and 4 bases from J, the junction kept 4 bases outside the gene matches. The CDR3 DNA is TGTGCCAGCAGTGATACACTAGCGGGAGCAGAGACCCAGTACTTC. This codes for CASSDTLAGAETQYF.

This clone was found many times. The J gene is TRBJ2-2, the V gene TRBV27; 7 bases match TRBD1. The V segment lost 5 bases and the J segment 7 bases; nucleotides outside the gene matches: 4. Germline V gene data show CDR1 as MNHEY and CDR2 as SMNVEV (reference sequence). The CDR3 spans 13 residues. This CDR3 reads CASSPAGGGELFF. CDR3 DNA sequence: TGTGCCAGCAGTCCCGCAGGGGGCGGGGAGCTGTTTTTT.

The chain couples TRBV28 to TRBJ1-3, with D possibly being TRBD1 (6 bases). CDR3 size: 14 residues. CDR1 and CDR2 from the germline V gene are MDHEN and SYDVKM. Trimming took 8 bases from V and 2 from J, leaving 13 bases between them. The CDR3 sequence is CASVGAGAGNTIYF. The DNA for the CDR3 is TGTGCCAGCGTCGGTGCAGGGGCTGGAAACACCATATATTTT.

The chain uses TRBV5-4 and TRBJ2-7, with TRBD1 identical over 7 bases. This CDR3 is 15 amino acids long. V lost 4 bases and J lost 0; bases outside the gene matches: 7. Looked up from germline, CDR1 is SGHNT and CDR2 is YYREEE (reference sequence). The CDR3 is CASSRRQGSSYEQYF. The CDR3 nucleotides are TGTGCCAGCAGCAGAAGACAGGGTAGCTCCTACGAGCAGTACTTC.

This clone came up once. The CDR3 protein is CASRDNINEKLFF. As DNA, the CDR3 is TGTGCCAGCAGGGACAACATTAATGAAAAACTGTTTTTT. The chain is built from TRBV25-1 and TRBJ1-4; a possible D gene is TRBD1 (5 bases). CDR1 and CDR2 from the germline V gene are MGHDK and SYGVNS. This CDR3 spans 13 amino acids. V gave up 6 bases and J gave up 4 bases, with 9 bases separating them.

DNA of the CDR3: TGTGCCTGCCGGGACAGCCTAAATAGAGATGGCTACACCTTC. Residues: CACRDSLNRDGYTF. The rearrangement uses TRBV30 and TRBJ1-2; 7 bases line up with TRBD1. Losses at the gene ends were 6 bases for V and 6 bases for J; bases not matched to a gene: 13. This CDR3 has 14 residues. Germline CDR1 GTSNPN, CDR2 SVGIG (reference sequence).

The V and J genes are TRBV7-2 and TRBJ1-1; 7 bases fit TRBD1. Germline CDR1 and CDR2: SGHTA and FQGNSA. CDR3 length equals 15 residues. Germline trimming cut 2 bases from V and 11 bases from J; bases unmatched to any gene: 14. CDR3 nucleotides: TGTGCCAGCAGCTTAAGGGGGGACAGTAGCTATTTGGCTTTCTTT. Translation: CASSLRGDSSYLAFF.

V gene TRBV7-2 combines with J gene TRBJ2-5; 12 bases line up with TRBD2. The CDR3 sequence is 17 residues long. J gave up 7 bases and V 5 bases, and 14 bases lay outside the gene matches. Germline V gene data show CDR1 as SGHTA and CDR2 as FQGNSA. The chain's CDR3 is CASSDAAGTSGRGTQYF. The CDR3 DNA is TGTGCCAGCAGCGACGCCGCTGGGACTAGCGGGCGTGGGACCCAGTACTTC.

V usage is TRBV6-1 and J usage is TRBJ1-5, with D uncertain. Germline V gives CDR1 MNHNS, CDR2 SASEGT. V lost 6 bases to trimming and J lost 3 bases, with 15 bases between them. CDR3 size: 15 residues. CDR3 region: CASRPRFASNQPQHF. As DNA, the CDR3 is TGTGCCAGCAGACCCCGGTTCGCCTCCAATCAGCCCCAGCATTTT.

The rearrangement uses TRBV19 and TRBJ2-7, with a tentative D call TRBD2 (5 bases). Per the germline V gene, CDR1 is LNHDA and CDR2 is SQIVND (reference sequence). The V end lost 5 bases, the J end lost 0 bases, and 14 bases lay between the germline ends. CDR3 length equals 15 residues. As DNA, the CDR3 is TGTGCCAGTAGTCAATCCCCGGACTTCTCCTACGAGCAGTACTTC. The encoded protein is CASSQSPDFSYEQYF.

V and J are TRBV30 and TRBJ2-2, with 7 bases aligning to TRBD2. The CDR3 extends over 12 amino acids. V dropped 5 bases and J dropped 6; count of bases not matched to a gene: 3. Germline V gene data show CDR1 as GTSNPN and CDR2 as SVGIG (reference sequence). CDR3 region: CAWREEAGELFF. The CDR3 bases are TGTGCCTGGCGGGAGGAGGCCGGGGAGCTGTTTTTT.

The J gene is TRBJ2-1, the V gene TRBV29-1; D gene uncertain. There are 11 residues in the CDR3. V was shortened by 5 bases and J by 8 bases, with 10 bases between the two germline ends. Germline loops: CDR1 SQVTM, CDR2 ANQGSEA. CDR3: CSVNSAHEQFF. CDR3 coding DNA: TGCAGCGTTAACTCGGCGCATGAGCAGTTCTTC.

This clone was detected a few times. V and J are TRBV10-2 and TRBJ2-7; weak D call: TRBD2 (6 bases). Germline CDR1 reads WSHSY; CDR2 reads SAAADI. V was shortened by 4 bases and J by 12 bases, with 13 bases between the two germline ends. The CDR3 totals 11 residues. The CDR3 spells CASSADYHPYF. The DNA for the CDR3 is TGCGCCAGCAGTGCGGACTATCATCCGTACTTC.

This chain uses TRBV9 with TRBJ2-3; D is ambiguous. The germline CDR1 and CDR2 sequences are SGDLS and YYNGEE. The length of the CDR3 is 15 residues. V was trimmed by 0 bases and J by 0 bases, leaving 8 bases between them. The CDR3 spells CASSVDPISTDTQYF. CDR3 nucleotides: TGTGCCAGCAGCGTAGACCCGATAAGCACAGATACGCAGTATTTT. Combining the CDR3 with reference TRBV9 and TRBJ2-3 gives the whole variable domain DSGVTQTPKHLITATGQRVTLRCSPRSGDLSVYWYQQSLDQGLQFLIQYYNGEERAKGNILERFSAQQFPDLHSELNLSSLELGDSALYFCASSVDPISTDTQYFGPGTRLTVL.

The J gene is TRBJ2-7, the V gene TRBV4-3, with TRBD2 as a possible D gene (6 bases). There are 17 residues in the CDR3. V lost 0 bases and J 0 bases, leaving 15 bases between the germline ends. Germline assignment: CDR1 LGHNA and CDR2 YSLEER. The CDR3 DNA sequence: TGCGCCAGCAGCCAAGAGAAGTTGCGCGGGACCTCCTACGAGCAGTACTTC. It encodes CASSQEKLRGTSYEQYF.